These T cell receptor beta chains were read from a single sample in a study of T cell responses to AZD1222 COVID-19 vaccine. The protocol was immunoSEQ multiplex PCR, while the TCRdb copy is restricted to in-frame clones and leaves out a portion. This repertoire shows some 110,000 clones, about 90% found once; its top ten account for 7.5%. Sample: peripheral blood, taken on day 0 of AZD1222 vaccination. Receptor source: an adult in good health. Both conserved end residues are part of each CDR3. D genes are given only for firm matches.

TRBV4-1,TRBD1,CASSLLGTGTDTQYF
TRBV19,.,CASIGFYGYTF
TRBV19,TRBD2,CASRSSGSSSGELFF
TRBV3-1/TRBV3-2,.,CASSLNRAGYTF
TRBV6-5,.,CATKRQSSSYEQYF
TRBV4-2,TRBD1,CASSQDSGTGAEKLFF
TRBV7-3,TRBD1,CASSPTGTGGLGGTGELFF
TRBV25-1,.,CASSESPRASPLHF
TRBV19,TRBD1,CASSPYDRARATGELFF
TRBV4-1,.,CASSQGGFQGEEQYF
TRBV28,.,CASRNRVREKLFF
TRBV5-1,.,CASSSSPEFYEQYF
TRBV30,.,CAWGGQANTGELFF
TRBV5-6,.,CASSLQGHNEKLFF
TRBV7-8,TRBD1,CASSFGQEHTEAFF
TRBV15,.,CATSRRASTSYEQYF
TRBV28,.,CASSFEGSYGYTF
TRBV27,TRBD1,CASSSGTGGAFF
TRBV28,.,CASSTGGDYGYTF